This is a list of T cell receptor beta chains from one sample in a study of OX40 agonist ivuxolimab in advanced cancers. Assay used: immunoSEQ multiplex PCR; TCRdb lists only in-frame clones, some missing. The top ten clones hold roughly 30% of a sample with 15,000 to 20,000 clones, about nine tenths of them seen once. Sequenced material: CD4+ or CD8+ T cells sorted from blood, taken in a trial of the OX40 agonist ivuxolimab. These receptors all stem from an adult with an advanced solid tumor such as melanoma, head and neck, liver or kidney cancer. CDR3s include the opening cysteine and the closing phenylalanine or tryptophan. The order of the fields is J gene, clone size, D gene, V gene, CDR3 DNA, CDR3 protein. The D gene is left open where the match is weak. Size tells how often a clone was seen (once, few, many) or the class of an expanded clone, and some rows leave it out.

>TRBJ2-3|.|TRBD2|TRBV27
TGTGCCAGCAGTCTTAGCGGGATAAGTGCAGATACGCAGTATTTT
CASSLSGISADTQYF
>TRBJ2-7|.|TRBD1|TRBV6-5
TGTGCCAGCACCCCCCTTGACAGGGGAAGCTACGAGCAGTACTTC
CASTPLDRGSYEQYF
>TRBJ2-3|.|.|TRBV4-1
TGCGCCAGCAGCCAAGATTTAAAGGGGTTGACAGATACGCAGTATTTT
CASSQDLKGLTDTQYF
>TRBJ2-1|.|.|TRBV7-9
TGTGCCAGCAGTCCCGATTACAATGAGCAGTTCTTC
CASSPDYNEQFF
>TRBJ1-5|.|TRBD1|TRBV7-9
TGTGCCAGCAGCTTAGGACAGGGCTACAATCAGCCCCAGCATTTT
CASSLGQGYNQPQHF
>TRBJ2-3|.|TRBD2|TRBV7-9
TGTGCCAGCAGCATTAGCGGGAGGGAAAGTACACACACAGATACGCAGTATTTT
CASSISGRESTHTDTQYF
>TRBJ2-6|.|TRBD2|TRBV27
TGTGCCAGCAGTTTGGTTAGCGGGATGGGGGCCAACGTCCTGACTTTC
CASSLVSGMGANVLTF
>TRBJ2-1|.|TRBD2|TRBV4-1
TGCGCCAGCAGCCCAGCGGGGTATGAGCAGTTCTTC
CASSPAGYEQFF
>TRBJ2-1|.|TRBD2|TRBV27
TGTGCCAGCACCGCACAGCGGGAGGGCGCCTACAATGAGCAGTTCTTC
CASTAQREGAYNEQFF
>TRBJ2-5|.|.|TRBV4-3
TGCGCCAGCAGCCAAGATCCCAGGGAAGAGACCCAGTACTTC
CASSQDPREETQYF
>TRBJ2-1|.|.|TRBV10-3
TGTGCCATCAGGGGACCGAACAATGAGCAGTTCTTC
CAIRGPNNEQFF
>TRBJ2-7|.|TRBD1|TRBV14
TGTGCCAGCAGGACGACAGGGGCCTACGAGCAGTACTTC
CASRTTGAYEQYF
>TRBJ1-5|.|.|TRBV4-3
TGCGCCAGCAGCCAAGATAGAAATAGCAATCAGCCCCAGCATTTT
CASSQDRNSNQPQHF
>TRBJ1-1|.|.|TRBV6-1
TGTGCCAGCACCCGAGATTTTCAGGGGCTGGCTTTCTTT
CASTRDFQGLAFF
>TRBJ1-4|.|TRBD1|TRBV19
TGTGCCAGTAGTTTGGGACAGGCCTACTCCCTGGAAAAACTGTTTTTT
CASSLGQAYSLEKLFF
>TRBJ1-4|once|.|TRBV30
TGTGCCTGGAGTGGGGCGGGTAGCAGCGAAAAACTGTTTTTT
CAWSGAGSSEKLFF
>TRBJ2-2|.|TRBD2|TRBV11-2
TGTGCCAGCAGCTTAATAGCGGGAGCAACCGGGGAGCTGTTTTTT
CASSLIAGATGELFF
>TRBJ1-1|.|TRBD1|TRBV7-9
TGTGCCAGCAGCTGGGACAGGGGGACCACTGAAGCTTTCTTT
CASSWDRGTTEAFF
>TRBJ1-3|.|.|TRBV28
TGTGCCAGCAGTTTACGGGGCCGCCCCTCTGGAAACACCATATATTTT
CASSLRGRPSGNTIYF
>TRBJ2-1|.|TRBD1|TRBV30
TGTGCCTGGGGGACAGTTTCCTACAATGAGCAGTTCTTC
CAWGTVSYNEQFF
>TRBJ1-1|.|TRBD1|TRBV7-9
TGTGCCAGCAGCTTAGGGACAGGGGTGAACACTGAAGCTTTCTTT
CASSLGTGVNTEAFF
>TRBJ2-1|.|.|TRBV7-9
TGTGCCAGCAGCTTAGTTGGGGTTAATGAGCAGTTCTTC
CASSLVGVNEQFF
>TRBJ2-1|.|TRBD2|TRBV7-6
TGTGCCAGCAGCTTAGAGGGACTAGCGGACAACAATGAGCAGTTCTTC
CASSLEGLADNNEQFF
>TRBJ2-7|.|.|TRBV4-1
TGCGCCAGCAGCCAAGACTCGTTCTCCTACGAGCAGTACTTC
CASSQDSFSYEQYF
>TRBJ2-2|.|.|TRBV7-2
TGTGCCAGCAGCCACGGGACCGGGGAGCTGTTTTTT
CASSHGTGELFF
>TRBJ1-6|.|.|TRBV27
TGTGCCAGCAGTTTGGGGGCTGCTTCACCCCTCCACTTT
CASSLGAASPLHF
>TRBJ2-7|.|.|TRBV6-6
TGTGCCAGCAGTTACTCGCCGTTTAGCGACCCCTACGAGCAGTACTTC
CASSYSPFSDPYEQYF
>TRBJ2-1|.|TRBD2|TRBV2
TGTGCCAGCAGTCTTTTTCTAGCGGGAGACCACAATGAGCAGTTCTTC
CASSLFLAGDHNEQFF
>TRBJ2-2|few|TRBD1|TRBV4-3
TGCGCCAGCAGCCAAGATGGGACAGGGGGCACCGGGGAGCTGTTTTTT
CASSQDGTGGTGELFF
>TRBJ1-2|.|.|TRBV2
TGTGCCAGCAGGGTCAGGAAAGGCTACACCTTC
CASRVRKGYTF
>TRBJ2-3|.|.|TRBV27
TGTGCCAGCAGTTCGTGGGAGGACAGTGATACGCAGTATTTT
CASSSWEDSDTQYF
>TRBJ2-5|.|TRBD2|TRBV7-9
TGTGCCAGCAGCTTACTAGCGGGAGGGCTCCCCCAAGAGACCCAGTACTTC
CASSLLAGGLPQETQYF
>TRBJ2-7|.|.|TRBV5-4
TGTGCCAGCAGCGGTCGGTTGCAGGACAGTCACGAGCAGTACTTC
CASSGRLQDSHEQYF
>TRBJ2-1|.|.|TRBV7-9
TGTGCCAGCAGCTATAGCGCCCACAATGAGCAGTTCTTC
CASSYSAHNEQFF
>TRBJ2-2|.|TRBD2|TRBV9
TGTGCCAGCAGCGTAGCTAGCGGGAACACCGGGGAGCTGTTTTTT
CASSVASGNTGELFF
>TRBJ2-7|.|TRBD2|TRBV5-6
TGTGCCAGCAGCTTGGAGCTAGCGGGAGGCTACGAGCAGTACTTC
CASSLELAGGYEQYF
>TRBJ1-1|few|.|TRBV19
TGTGCCAGCAGGTCGTTGGACACTGAAGCTTTCTTT
CASRSLDTEAFF
>TRBJ2-7|.|.|TRBV29-1
TGCAGCGTTGAGTCGCTTCTCTCGGGGGCTTACGAGCAGTACTTC
CSVESLLSGAYEQYF
>TRBJ2-3|.|.|TRBV7-3
TGTGCCAGCAGCGCCTTCCTAGGCACAGATACGCAGTATTTT
CASSAFLGTDTQYF
>TRBJ2-3|once|.|TRBV28
TGTGCCAGCAGTTTAGGGGCAGAAACGGATACGCAGTATTTT
CASSLGAETDTQYF
>TRBJ1-1|.|.|TRBV11-3
TGTGCCAGCAGCTTATCCGGGGCCCCGAACACTGAAGCTTTCTTT
CASSLSGAPNTEAFF
>TRBJ2-7|.|TRBD1|TRBV30
TGTGCCTGGGGGACAGCATACGAGCAGTACTTC
CAWGTAYEQYF
>TRBJ2-7|.|.|TRBV28
TGTGCCAGCAGTTTTGCGGGGGACAGTTTCCCCTACGAGCAGTACTTC
CASSFAGDSFPYEQYF
>TRBJ1-1|.|.|TRBV7-9
TGTGCCAGCAGAATCATGAACACTGAAGCTTTCTTT
CASRIMNTEAFF
>TRBJ2-2|.|.|TRBV19
TGTGCCAGTAGTGGGTGGGGCCGGTACACCGGGGAGCTGTTTTTT
CASSGWGRYTGELFF
>TRBJ2-5|.|.|TRBV27
TGTGCCAGCAGTTCCCAGGGTGTGGAGGAGACCCAGTACTTC
CASSSQGVEETQYF
>TRBJ1-5|.|.|TRBV2
TGTGCCAGCAGTGAAGATCCAGGTAGCAATCAGCCCCAGCATTTT
CASSEDPGSNQPQHF
>TRBJ1-5|.|.|TRBV5-6
TGTGCCAGCAGCTTGGTTTTGGGGGGAGAGAATCAGCCCCAGCATTTT
CASSLVLGGENQPQHF
>TRBJ1-2|once|.|TRBV27
TGTGCCAGCAGTTTATCTCCGGGGGGTTATGGCTACACCTTC
CASSLSPGGYGYTF
>TRBJ2-7|once|TRBD2|TRBV13
TGTGCCAGCAGCACCAGGACTAGCGGAAACTCCTACGAGCAGTACTTC
CASSTRTSGNSYEQYF
>TRBJ2-2|medium-sized|.|TRBV10-3
TGTGCCATCATGACACCACTACCGAACACCGGGGAGCTGTTTTTT
CAIMTPLPNTGELFF
>TRBJ2-3|.|.|TRBV5-1
TGCGCCAGCAGCTTGGAAGGTAGCGGTTTCACAGATACGCAGTATTTT
CASSLEGSGFTDTQYF
>TRBJ1-2|.|.|TRBV13
TGTGCCAGCAGCTTAGTTGGGGTGGACTATGGCTACACCTTC
CASSLVGVDYGYTF
>TRBJ1-1|.|TRBD1|TRBV19
TGTGCCAGTAGTATGGGACAGGGCACTGAAGCTTTCTTT
CASSMGQGTEAFF
>TRBJ2-1|.|TRBD2|TRBV27
TGTGCCAGCCTCACCCTAGCGGGGGCCTACAATGAGCAGTTCTTC
CASLTLAGAYNEQFF
>TRBJ2-1|.|.|TRBV9
TGTGCCAGCAGCGTACTTGTTTACAATGAGCAGTTCTTC
CASSVLVYNEQFF
>TRBJ2-2|.|.|TRBV9
TGTGCCAGCAGCCCCGGGACATCGAACACCGGGGAGCTGTTTTTT
CASSPGTSNTGELFF